This T cell receptor (beta chain) was documented in a study of T cells in Graves' hyperthyroidism and ophthalmopathy. Points from the study as a whole: Ophthalmopathy was identified by the model a median about 6.4 months ahead of onset.

It was RNA transcripts that yielded the amplified TCR beta CDR3 regions. HTBI primers were the set used in a first-round RT-PCR of the TCR CDR3. TCRdb reanalysed the multiplex PCR reads using MiXCR and keeps one entry per CDR3 protein. The repertoire includes 600,000 or so distinct CDR3 sequences, around 46% of them detected once, and approximately 8.2% sits in the top ten. This CDR3 spans 17 amino acids. J lost 5 bases, V lost 3 bases, and 14 bases had no gene match. CDR1 and CDR2 (germline): SGDLS, YYNGEE. Comment on this clonotype: Its antigen is undetermined.

The source is a woman between 18 and 29 years old with Graves' hyperthyroidism. The sequencing sample was made of peripheral blood or thyroid tissue (not recorded which). The chain combines TRBV9 with TRBJ1-2, with 9 bases aligning to TRBD1. DNA for the CDR3: TGTGCCAGCAGCGCCACCCTGGAGGACGGGACAGGGTATGGCTACACCTTC. Amino acids: CASSATLEDGTGYGYTF. The full variable domain, in which reference TRBV9 and TRBJ1-2 provide the parts outside the CDR3, is DSGVTQTPKHLITATGQRVTLRCSPRSGDLSVYWYQQSLDQGLQFLIQYYNGEERAKGNILERFSAQQFPDLHSELNLSSLELGDSALYFCASSATLEDGTGYGYTFGSGTRLTVV.